This T cell receptor beta chain was captured by sequencing in a study of shared clonotypes between healthy human individuals. Each cell subset's genomic DNA was divided evenly among several immunoSEQ plates. Input per replicate PCR of unsorted PBMC was about 270 ng DNA, corresponding to tens of thousands of T cell genomes. Sequencing was performed on unsorted PBMC DNA using ten immunoSEQ deep assay plates. Method: immunoSEQ multiplex PCR; TCRdb's copy keeps in-frame clones and lacks some. The sample yields fewer than 550,000 clones, about 79% seen once. Donors were Caucasian adults residing in Nashville, Tennessee, USA. Germline V CDR1 and CDR2: SGHTA, FQGNSA. There are 13 residues in the CDR3. Trimming stripped 9 bases from V and 0 bases from J, with 9 bases between.

The source material was PBMCs. The source of this sequence is a woman in her thirties or forties in good health. Some clones in this sample may be carry-over from other donors' samples. V is TRBV7-2 and J is TRBJ2-1; weak D call: TRBD1 (6 bases). The CDR3 DNA reads TGTGCCAGTGACAGGAGCTCCTACAATGAGCAGTTCTTC. It specifies CASDRSSYNEQFF.